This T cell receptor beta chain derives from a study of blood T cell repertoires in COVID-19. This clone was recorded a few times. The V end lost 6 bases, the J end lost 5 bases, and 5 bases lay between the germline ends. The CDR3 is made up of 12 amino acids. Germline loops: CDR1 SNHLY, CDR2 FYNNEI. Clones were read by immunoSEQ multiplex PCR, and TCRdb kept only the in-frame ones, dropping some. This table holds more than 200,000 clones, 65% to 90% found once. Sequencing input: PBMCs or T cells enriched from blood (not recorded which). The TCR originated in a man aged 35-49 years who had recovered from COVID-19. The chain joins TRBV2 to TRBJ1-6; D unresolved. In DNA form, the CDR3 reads TGTGCCAGCAGCTATAATAATTCACCCCTCCACTTT. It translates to CASSYNNSPLHF.